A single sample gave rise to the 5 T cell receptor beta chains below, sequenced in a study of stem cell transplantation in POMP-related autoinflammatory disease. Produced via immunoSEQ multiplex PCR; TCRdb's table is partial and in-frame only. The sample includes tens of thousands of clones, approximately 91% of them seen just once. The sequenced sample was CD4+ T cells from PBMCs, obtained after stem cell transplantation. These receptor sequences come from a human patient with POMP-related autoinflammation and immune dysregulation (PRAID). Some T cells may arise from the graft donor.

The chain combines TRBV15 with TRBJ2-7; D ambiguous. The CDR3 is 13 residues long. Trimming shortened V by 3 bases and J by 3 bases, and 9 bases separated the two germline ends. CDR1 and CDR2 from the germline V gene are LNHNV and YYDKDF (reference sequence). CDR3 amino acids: CATSSDIVYEQYV. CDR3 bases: TGTGCCACCAGCAGTGACATAGTCTACGAGCAGTACGTC.

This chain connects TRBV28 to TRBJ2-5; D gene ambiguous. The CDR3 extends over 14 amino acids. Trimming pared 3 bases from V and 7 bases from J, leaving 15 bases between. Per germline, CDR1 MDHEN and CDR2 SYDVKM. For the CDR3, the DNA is TGTGCCAGCAGTTTGATGTCTTCATCAGGGACCCAGTACTTC. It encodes CASSLMSSSGTQYF.

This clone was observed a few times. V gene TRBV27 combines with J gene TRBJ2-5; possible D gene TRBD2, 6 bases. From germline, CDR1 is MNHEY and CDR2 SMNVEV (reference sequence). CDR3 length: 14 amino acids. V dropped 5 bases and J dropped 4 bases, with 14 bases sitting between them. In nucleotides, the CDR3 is TGTGCCAGCAGTGGCCGGGGAGGACGAGAGACCCAGTACTTC. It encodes CASSGRGGRETQYF.

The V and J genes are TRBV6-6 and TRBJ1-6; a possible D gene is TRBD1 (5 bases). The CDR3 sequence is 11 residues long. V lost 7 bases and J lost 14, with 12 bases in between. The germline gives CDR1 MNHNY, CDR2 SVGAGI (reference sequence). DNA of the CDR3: TGTGCCAGCACTGGGGGTCGAGCCCTCCACTTT. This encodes CASTGGRALHF.

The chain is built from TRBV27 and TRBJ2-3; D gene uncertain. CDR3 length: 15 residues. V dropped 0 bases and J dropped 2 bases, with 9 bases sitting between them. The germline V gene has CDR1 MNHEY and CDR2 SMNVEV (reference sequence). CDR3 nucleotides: TGTGCCAGCAGTTTATCGAAGGCTTTCACAGATACGCAGTATTTT. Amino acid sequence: CASSLSKAFTDTQYF.